Presented here are 22 T cell receptor beta chains from one specimen sequenced in a study of T cells in women clearing cervical HPV infection. Sequencing used immunoSEQ multiplex PCR; TCRdb keeps in-frame clones, though not all of them. This sample's table has about 39,000 clones. Sequences were obtained from blood buffy coat. The receptor source for this set is a woman aged 18 to 69 with a cervical HPV16 infection that either progressed to CIN3+ or cleared (not recorded which).

Concerning this clone: The read terminates 3 residues before the CDR3 end, so the remaining end is supplied by the germline J gene. The V and J genes are TRBV13 and TRBJ2-1, with TRBD2 as a possible D gene (5 bases). Trimming took off 4 bases at V and 5 bases at J, with 15 bases between the two ends. Germline CDR1 and CDR2: PRHDT and FYEKMQ (reference sequence). This CDR3 is 15 amino acids long. CDR3 loop: CASSSGLSGHNEQFF. The sequenced CDR3 bases are TGTGCCAGCAGCTCGGGCCTAAGCGGACACAATGAG.

A remark on this clone: The read comes to an end 3 residues before the CDR3 does, leaving the germline J gene to fill in the end. The chain joins TRBV28 to TRBJ2-2; tentative D call: TRBD2 (7 bases). Between the trimmed V and J ends, which lost 7 bases and 5 bases, there was a span of 17 bases. The germline gives CDR1 MDHEN, CDR2 SYDVKM. The CDR3 covers 15 residues. CDR3 in amino acids: CASIWGGGRTGELFF. Incomplete CDR3 DNA: TGTGCCAGCATTTGGGGGGGCGGAAGAACCGGGGAG.

As for this clone: The read terminates 3 residues ahead of where the CDR3 ends, so the germline J gene completes it. The chain has TRBV7-3 and TRBJ2-3, with TRBD2 matching over 7 bases. V dropped 5 bases and J dropped 0; count of bases not matched to a gene: 5. The CDR3 contains 15 residues. CDR1 and CDR2 from the germline V gene are SGHTA and FQGTGA. CDR3 residues: CASSPMGGSTDTQYF. The covered CDR3 bases are TGTGCCAGCAGCCCCATGGGGGGGAGCACAGATACG.

To note about this clone: From the germline J gene comes the end of the CDR3, since the read stops 3 residues before it. The chain employs TRBV2 and TRBJ1-1, with a tentative D call TRBD1 (5 bases). The CDR3 consists of 14 residues. Trimming cost V 5 bases and J 5 bases, with 15 bases left between them. Germline CDR1 reads SNHLY; CDR2 reads FYNNEI. The CDR3 sequence: CASSSRAGGTEAFF. The part of the CDR3 DNA that was read is TGTGCCAGCAGTTCACGTGCGGGGGGAACTGAA.

About this clone itself: Read sequence stops 3 residues before the CDR3 end, and the germline J gene provides the missing end. Other DNA sequences in this specimen translate into the identical CDR3. V and J are TRBV7-9 and TRBJ2-5; 7 bases are shared with TRBD2. The CDR3 is made up of 15 amino acids. V shed 5 bases and J 3 bases; nucleotides not matched to a gene: 9. Germline values: CDR1 SEHNR, CDR2 FQNEAQ (reference sequence). CDR3 DNA, as far as it was read: TGTGCCAGCAGCCCCGGATCGGGGGGTAAAGAGACC. This sequence encodes CASSPGSGGKET. The whole CDR3 is CASSPGSGGKETQYF.

With regard to this clone: The CDR3 end falls 3 residues outside the read, so it is completed with the germline J gene. The rearrangement uses TRBV18 and TRBJ2-7; TRBD2 is a possible D gene (5 bases). CDR1 and CDR2 (germline): KGHSH, LQKENI. The CDR3 has 12 amino acids. The ends were cut back, 10 bases at V and 2 bases at J, with 12 bases in the middle. Incomplete CDR3 DNA: TGTGCCACCGGACTGTCACCCTACGAG. The encoded protein is CATGLSPYE. The full CDR3 sequence reads CATGLSPYEQYF.

Concerning this clone itself: With the read ending 3 residues before the CDR3 end, the germline J gene is used to fill in that end. This chain links TRBV20-1 with TRBJ2-1, with D tentatively TRBD2 (6 bases). The CDR3 spans 13 residues. Germline loops: CDR1 DFQATT, CDR2 SNEGSKA (reference sequence). The V end lost 1 base, the J end lost 7 bases, and 11 bases lay between the germline ends. CDR3 protein: CSARVPGVNEQFF. The CDR3 bases that were read are TGCAGTGCTAGAGTTCCGGGGGTGAATGAG.

Note on this clone: The read ends 3 residues shy of where the CDR3 ends; the end is completed using the germline J gene. The chain joins TRBV5-1 to TRBJ1-3; 9 nucleotides match TRBD1. After removal of 2 bases from V and 4 bases from J, the junction contained 7 bases not matched to a gene. The CDR3 contains 16 residues. Per the germline V gene, CDR1 is SGHRS and CDR2 is YFSETQ. The CDR3 spells CASSLGGQGGGNTIYF. The CDR3 DNA, read in part, is TGCGCCAGCAGCTTAGGGGGACAGGGCGGAGGAAACACC. The full variable domain, with the rest looked up from reference TRBV5-1 and TRBJ1-3, is KAGVTQTPRYLIKTRGQQVTLSCSPISGHRSVSWYQQTPGQGLQFLFEYFSETQRNKGNFPGRFSGRQFSNSRSEMNVSTLELGDSALYLCASSLGGQGGGNTIYFGEGSWLTVV.

Concerning this clone itself: The missing CDR3 end, 3 residues past where the read stops, is filled in from the germline J gene. This rearrangement joins TRBV2 to TRBJ1-1; D may be TRBD1 (5 bases). The CDR3 is 10 amino acids. CDR1 is SNHLY, CDR2 FYNNEI, per germline. V was pared by 7 bases and J by 6 bases, with 6 bases between. CDR3 protein: CASKQAEAFF. The CDR3 bases that were read are TGTGCCAGCAAACAGGCTGAA.

Comment on this clone: The read terminates 3 residues before the CDR3 end, so the remaining end is supplied by the germline J gene. V and J are TRBV2 and TRBJ2-1; D possibly corresponds to TRBD2 (6 bases). The CDR3 spans 13 residues. The V and J ends lost 7 bases and 8 bases respectively, with 15 bases between them. CDR1 and CDR2 (germline): SNHLY, FYNNEI. The covered CDR3 bases are TGTGCCAGCAATGAGCGGACTACGGATGAG. As protein: CASNERTTDE. The entire CDR3 protein is CASNERTTDEQFF.

The CDR3 bases that were read are TGTGCCAGTAGTACCTCCAAACAGGGGGCTGACATT. Its translation: CASSTSKQGADI. In full, the CDR3 is CASSTSKQGADIQYF. The chain is built from TRBV19 and TRBJ2-4; 9 bases map to TRBD1. The read stops 3 residues short of the end of the CDR3; the missing end is completed from the germline J gene. V lost 4 bases to trimming and J lost 8 bases; unmatched junction nucleotides: 9. This CDR3 contains 15 residues. The germline V gene encodes CDR1 LNHDA and CDR2 SQIVND (reference sequence).

Comments on this clone: The CDR3 is cut off 3 residues early in the read; its end comes from the germline J gene. This chain connects TRBV6-4 to TRBJ2-3, with 12 nucleotides matching TRBD2. The V gene end was trimmed by 4 bases and the J gene end by 2 bases; junction bases not matched to a gene: 1. Germline V gene lookup returns CDR1 MRHNA and CDR2 SNTAGT. The CDR3 loop spans 15 amino acids. The DNA read from the CDR3 is TGTGCCAGCAGTGCTAGCGGGGGGGCCACAGATACG. This gives the protein CASSASGGATDT. The complete CDR3 sequence is CASSASGGATDTQYF.

A note on this clone: The read terminates 3 residues before the CDR3 end, so the remaining end is supplied by the germline J gene. V is TRBV20-1 and J is TRBJ2-4, with D maybe TRBD2 (6 bases). The germline CDR1 and CDR2 sequences are DFQATT and SNEGSKA (reference sequence). V was trimmed by 2 bases and J by 4 bases, leaving 12 bases between them. CDR3 length: 14 amino acids. The CDR3 bases that were read are TGCAGTGCTAGAAACTGGGGGGTGAAAAACATT. It encodes CSARNWGVKNI. From start to end, the CDR3 is CSARNWGVKNIQYF.

Note on this clone: The read ends 3 residues shy of where the CDR3 ends; the end is completed using the germline J gene. This chain joins TRBV9 and TRBJ2-3; tentative D call: TRBD1 (5 bases). The CDR3 is made up of 13 amino acids. CDR1 is SGDLS, CDR2 YYNGEE, per germline. Trimming took 3 bases from V and 6 from J, leaving 11 bases between them. The covered CDR3 bases are TGTGCCAGCAGCGCCCAACAGGCCGATACG. Encoded protein: CASSAQQADT. In full, the CDR3 reads CASSAQQADTQYF.

Of note for this clone: With the read ending 3 residues before the CDR3 end, the germline J gene is used to fill in that end. This chain uses TRBV7-9 with TRBJ2-5; D possibly matches TRBD1 or TRBD2 (5 bases each). CDR1 and CDR2 (germline): SEHNR, FQNEAQ (reference sequence). V dropped 2 bases and J dropped 5 bases, with 9 bases sitting between them. This CDR3 comprises 13 residues. Incomplete CDR3 DNA: TGTGCCAGCAGCTTACGAGGGGTCGAGACC. This codes for CASSLRGVET. The complete CDR3 sequence is CASSLRGVETQYF.

A word on this clone: The read terminates 3 residues before the CDR3 end, so the remaining end is supplied by the germline J gene. The chain links TRBV29-1 to TRBJ1-2; D is perhaps TRBD1 (5 bases). The germline V gene has CDR1 SQVTM and CDR2 ANQGSEA. Trimming pared 7 bases from V and 3 bases from J, leaving 18 bases between. This CDR3 comprises 14 residues. Incomplete CDR3 DNA: TGCAGCGCTGATGGGGGGGATTCGGACTATGGC. It is translated as CSADGGDSDYG. The whole CDR3 sequence is CSADGGDSDYGYTF.

As for this clone: The CDR3 end is not reached by the read, which stops 3 residues before it; the germline J gene fills it in. This chain joins TRBV11-3 and TRBJ2-3; unclear D gene. The CDR3 loop spans 11 amino acids. Germline V lookup: CDR1 SGHNT, CDR2 YENEEA. The V end lost 5 bases, the J end lost 3 bases, and 3 bases lay between the germline ends. This chain's CDR3 is CASSRTDTQYF. The sequenced part of the CDR3 DNA is TGTGCCAGCAGCCGGACAGATACG.

Concerning this clone: The sequence runs out 3 residues before the end of the CDR3; the remainder is reconstructed from the germline J gene. The chain links TRBV2 to TRBJ2-4; 12 bases match TRBD2. Germline CDR1 reads SNHLY; CDR2 reads FYNNEI. The CDR3 has 17 residues. Germline trimming cut 4 bases from V and 1 base from J; bases unmatched to any gene: 5. The CDR3 region is CASSALAGGVAKNIQYF. The DNA read from the CDR3 is TGTGCCAGCAGTGCGCTAGCGGGGGGGGTGGCCAAAAACATT.

About this clone itself: The read terminates 3 residues before the CDR3 end, so the remaining end is supplied by the germline J gene. J is TRBJ1-3 and V is TRBV6-1; perhaps TRBD1 as D (5 bases). From germline, CDR1 is MNHNS and CDR2 SASEGT. The V end lost 1 base, the J end lost 1 base, and 11 bases lay between the germline ends. This CDR3 is built from 16 residues. CDR3: CASSEVPQGSGNTIYF. CDR3 DNA, as far as it was read: TGTGCCAGCAGTGAAGTACCCCAGGGATCTGGAAACACC.

Remarks on this clone: The read ends 3 residues shy of where the CDR3 ends; the end is completed using the germline J gene. The V gene is TRBV2, the J gene TRBJ1-2; 9 bases are a match to TRBD1. The germline gives CDR1 SNHLY, CDR2 FYNNEI. There are 15 residues in the CDR3. The junction had 5 bases not matched to a gene; V was cut back by 4 bases and J by 2 bases. The CDR3 is CASSAGTGKNYGYTF. The CDR3 DNA, read in part, is TGTGCCAGCAGTGCCGGGACAGGGAAGAACTATGGC. Full variable domain (missing parts from reference TRBV2 and TRBJ1-2): EPEVTQTPSHQVTQMGQEVILRCVPISNHLYFYWYRQILGQKVEFLVSFYNNEISEKSEIFDDQFSVERPDGSNFTLKIRSTKLEDSAMYFCASSAGTGKNYGYTFGSGTRLTVV.

To note about this clone: The sequenced fragment ends 3 residues before the CDR3 boundary, so the rest is inferred from the germline J gene. This chain uses TRBV6-1 with TRBJ1-5, with no clear D. This CDR3 is 19 amino acids long. Looked up from germline, CDR1 is MNHNS and CDR2 is SASEGT. V lost 2 bases and J 0 bases, leaving 20 bases between the germline ends. The CDR3 DNA, read in part, is TGTGCCAGCAGTGAAAGTCGTTGGGCAGAGCTATATAGCAATCAGCCC. It is translated as CASSESRWAELYSNQP. The entire CDR3 sequence reads CASSESRWAELYSNQPQHF.

CDR3 bases read: TGCGCCAGCAGCTTGGATGCCGGACAGGCACAGCAAGAGACC. Amino acids: CASSLDAGQAQQET. The whole CDR3 sequence reads CASSLDAGQAQQETQYF. This chain uses TRBV5-1 with TRBJ2-5; 7 bases are a match to TRBD1. The CDR3 goes on 3 residues after the read ends, and that part is filled in from the germline J gene. CDR1 and CDR2 (germline): SGHRS, YFSETQ. The CDR3 has 17 residues. Trimming at V came to 0 bases and at J to 2 bases, leaving 10 bases not matched to a gene.